These 23 T cell receptor beta chains originate from one sample sequenced in a study of metastatic and nonmetastatic thyroid tumors. Treatment of any kind had been given to no patient before thyroid surgery. MiXCR reprocessed the PCR reads for TCRdb. The profile shows roughly 58,000 clones, about 4% of them singletons. Material for sequencing was blood. The origin of the receptors is a female donor with papillary thyroid cancer or a benign thyroid nodule (not recorded which). Some clones in this sample may be carry-over from other donors' samples.

The table lists this clone with many counts. A read error is possible here, since a much larger clone lies one base away. The chain uses TRBV5-1 and TRBJ1-6; a possible D gene is TRBD1 (5 bases). Trimming pared 5 bases from V and 6 bases from J, leaving 15 bases between. CDR3 length: 15 residues. Germline V gives CDR1 SGHRS, CDR2 YFSETQ. The CDR3 region has the DNA TGCGCCAGCAGGAACTGGGACGGAGGTAATTCACCCCTCCACTTT. Translating it yields CASRNWDGGNSPLHF.

Details on this clone: A single base separates this from a much larger clone, so it may be a read error. V and J are TRBV5-1 and TRBJ1-1; D gene uncertain. This CDR3 is built from 15 residues. CDR1 and CDR2 from the germline V gene are SGHRS and YFSETQ. Trimming cost V 2 bases and J 0 bases, with 11 bases left between them. CDR3 in amino acids: CASSFASRVNTEAFF. CDR3 DNA sequence: TGCGCCAGCAGCTTTGCCAGCCGAGTGAACACTGAAGCTTTCTTT.

This clone has a count of ten or more. The CDR3 sequence is CSARGAGGENSPLHF. CDR3 bases: TGCAGTGCTAGAGGGGCTGGAGGGGAAAATTCACCCCTCCACTTT. V usage is TRBV20-1 and J usage is TRBJ1-6; TRBD1 might be the D (5 bases). The V and J ends lost 1 base and 7 bases respectively, with 14 bases between them. The CDR3 spans 15 residues. In germline, CDR1 is DFQATT, CDR2 SNEGSKA (reference sequence).

The CDR3 reads CSAPISGTYNEQFF. The CDR3 nucleotides are TGCAGTGCTCCGATATCGGGAACCTACAATGAGCAGTTCTTC. V gene TRBV20-1 combines with J gene TRBJ2-1; possibly TRBD2 for D (5 bases). Between the trimmed V and J ends, which lost 5 bases and 2 bases, there was a span of 13 bases. Germline V gives CDR1 DFQATT, CDR2 SNEGSKA (reference sequence). This CDR3 region has 14 residues.

This clone was recorded a few times. J is TRBJ1-5 and V is TRBV6-1; no definite D call. Germline values: CDR1 MNHNS, CDR2 SASEGT. There are 14 residues in the CDR3. V was clipped by 8 bases and J by 0 bases, with 11 bases between them. The CDR3 reads CASRGGSSNQPQHF. The CDR3 coding sequence is TGTGCCAGCCGAGGAGGGAGTAGCAATCAGCCCCAGCATTTT.

This clone has ten or more counts. In nucleotides, the CDR3 is TGTGCCAGCAGTTTAGTGATTAGCCCAGCGGCCAGGGGTAGGGGAAACACCATATATTTT. It yields the protein CASSLVISPAARGRGNTIYF. The J gene is TRBJ1-3, the V gene TRBV12-3 or TRBV12-4, with D maybe TRBD1 (6 bases). The length of the CDR3 is 20 residues. Trimming left V 1 base short and J 4 bases short, with 26 bases between.

This clone was seen many times. The chain links TRBV5-6 to TRBJ2-1; 12 positions match TRBD2. Germline lookup yields CDR1 SGHDT and CDR2 YYEEEE. This CDR3 has 16 residues. V shed 4 bases, J shed 8 bases, and the junction held 10 bases outside the gene matches. This CDR3 reads CASSIRRLAGGDEQFF. CDR3 bases: TGTGCCAGCAGCATAAGGAGGCTAGCGGGAGGGGATGAGCAGTTCTTC. The variable domain in full, completed from reference TRBV5-6 and TRBJ2-1, reads DAGVTQSPTHLIKTRGQQVTLRCSPKSGHDTVSWYQQALGQGPQFIFQYYEEEERQRGNFPDRFSGHQFPNYSSELNVNALLLGDSALYLCASSIRRLAGGDEQFFGPGTRLTVL.

This clone was recorded at least ten times. This chain uses TRBV2 with TRBJ2-1; TRBD2 is a possible D gene (6 bases). Trimming took 8 bases from V and 10 from J, leaving 15 bases between them. The V gene's germline CDR1 is SNHLY and CDR2 FYNNEI. CDR3 length: 12 residues. CDR3: CASSTAAGEQFF. CDR3 nucleotides: TGTGCCAGCTCCACGGCGGCGGGAGAGCAGTTCTTC.

Many counts were recorded for this clone. The same CDR3 is also encoded by other DNA sequences in this sample. The V call is TRBV5-1, the J call TRBJ2-2, with 7 bases lining up with TRBD2. J gave up 5 bases and V 1 base, and 8 bases lay outside the gene matches. Germline V lookup: CDR1 SGHRS, CDR2 YFSETQ. The CDR3 totals 16 residues. This CDR3 reads CASSLFSSGSTGELFF. The DNA of the CDR3 is TGCGCCAGCAGCTTGTTTTCTAGCGGAAGTACCGGGGAGCTGTTTTTT.

This clone was seen repeatedly, ten times or more. The chain has TRBV20-1 and TRBJ2-1; D not certain. CDR1 is DFQATT and CDR2 is SNEGSKA in the germline V gene (reference sequence). The CDR3 totals 14 residues. The V gene lost 4 bases and the J gene lost 12 bases, with 22 bases spanning the gap. CDR3 sequence (DNA): TGCAGTGCTATTCCCGCAAGCCTAAGGGATCGGCAGTTCTTC. Its translation: CSAIPASLRDRQFF.

V gene TRBV6-5 combines with J gene TRBJ2-3; 11 bases are a match to TRBD2. CDR3 length: 17 residues. Germline V lookup: CDR1 MNHEY, CDR2 SVGAGI. The trim removed 4 bases at V and 0 bases at J, leaving 6 bases unmatched. For the CDR3, the DNA is TGTGCCAGCAGTTCCCTAGCGGGAGGTGTGAGCACAGATACGCAGTATTTT. It translates to CASSSLAGGVSTDTQYF.

This clone was recorded at least ten times. Here the CDR3 reads CATSDFGDSLNYGYTF. The CDR3 DNA is TGTGCCACCAGTGATTTTGGGGACAGCCTTAACTATGGCTACACCTTC. This chain links TRBV24-1 with TRBJ1-2; 7 nucleotides align to TRBD1. Trimming at V came to 1 base and at J to 1 base, leaving 5 bases not matched to a gene. Germline V lookup: CDR1 KGHDR, CDR2 SFDVKD. The length of the CDR3 is 16 residues.

This clone was recorded a few times. This may stem from a read error, because a much larger clone lies one nucleotide away. The chain has TRBV6-2 or TRBV6-3 and TRBJ1-5; 11 positions agree with TRBD1. Germline-derived CDR1 and CDR2 are MNHEY and SVGEGT. The CDR3 runs to 14 residues. This CDR3 reads CASSGGTGGQLQHF. The CDR3 DNA reads TGTGCCAGCAGTGGCGGGACAGGGGGACAGCTCCAGCATTTT.

This clone was counted ten times or more. This rearrangement joins TRBV24-1 to TRBJ1-2; D gene ambiguous. The length of the CDR3 is 13 residues. CDR1 is KGHDR and CDR2 is SFDVKD in the germline V gene. The V and J ends lost 4 bases and 0 bases respectively, with 5 bases between them. This CDR3 is CATSDTTNYGYTF. The DNA for the CDR3 is TGTGCCACCAGTGACACAACTAACTATGGCTACACCTTC.

A note on this clone: A much larger clone sits a single nucleotide away, making a read error possible. Other DNA sequences in the same sample also yield this CDR3. J is TRBJ2-5 and V is TRBV5-1; no clear D gene. Germline V lookup: CDR1 SGHRS, CDR2 YFSETQ. V was trimmed by 4 bases and J by 5 bases, leaving 12 bases between them. CDR3 length: 13 amino acids. The CDR3 loop is CASSPDNAETQYF. DNA for the CDR3: TGCGCCAGCAGCCCTGACAATGCTGAGACCCAGTACTTC.

This clone was recorded a few times. The chain uses TRBV6-1 and TRBJ1-5; possible D gene TRBD1, 6 bases. Trimming took 11 bases from V and 7 from J, leaving 24 bases between them. CDR1 and CDR2 from the germline V gene are MNHNS and SASEGT. CDR3 length equals 15 residues. This CDR3 is CAFRFEGGSDQPQHF. CDR3 nucleotide sequence: TGTGCCTTCCGATTTGAGGGGGGAAGTGACCAGCCCCAGCATTTT.

This clone was counted ten times or more. The chain couples TRBV9 to TRBJ2-1; 8 bases map to TRBD2. The CDR3 runs to 13 residues. Germline V gene lookup returns CDR1 SGDLS and CDR2 YYNGEE. V trimming: 3 bases; J trimming: 8 bases; junction bases outside the gene matches: 4. The CDR3 DNA follows: TGTGCCAGCAGCGGACCGGGACTAGATGAGCAGTTCTTC. Translating gives CASSGPGLDEQFF.

The table lists this clone with many counts. The J gene is TRBJ1-1, the V gene TRBV12-5; no reliable D call. Germline V CDR1 and CDR2: LGHNT, FRNRAP. The length of the CDR3 is 12 residues. Trimming took off 6 bases at V and 10 bases at J, with 15 bases between the two ends. The CDR3 DNA is TGTGCTAGTGGGTCCCCCTTGTGGGGAGCTTTCTTT. Amino acids: CASGSPLWGAFF.

The chain uses TRBV11-3 and TRBJ2-1; no clear D. Germline V gene data show CDR1 as SGHNT and CDR2 as YENEEA. V was trimmed by 0 bases and J by 4 bases, leaving 13 bases between them. CDR3 length: 16 amino acids. The CDR3 coding sequence is TGTGCCAGCAGCTTAGATCTCTTAGGCCAGTACAATGAGCAGTTCTTC. Translating it yields CASSLDLLGQYNEQFF.

This chain links TRBV6-5 with TRBJ2-1, with 10 bases lining up with TRBD2. Germline values: CDR1 MNHEY, CDR2 SVGAGI. V shed 2 bases, J shed 8 bases, and the junction held 6 bases outside the gene matches. The CDR3 has 15 residues. The CDR3 is CASSYGAGGPDEQFF. In DNA, the CDR3 is TGTGCCAGCAGTTACGGAGCGGGAGGGCCGGATGAGCAGTTCTTC.

This clone has a count of ten or more. The V call is TRBV7-9, the J call TRBJ1-4, with 10 bases aligning to TRBD1. Germline V CDR1 and CDR2: SEHNR, FQNEAQ (reference sequence). J gave up 10 bases and V 1 base, and 6 bases lay outside the gene matches. The CDR3 has 15 amino acids. CDR3 amino acids: CASSLEGQGFGKLFF. The CDR3 DNA reads as TGTGCCAGCAGCTTAGAGGGACAGGGGTTCGGAAAACTGTTTTTT.

The J gene is TRBJ1-1, the V gene TRBV30; no definite D call. The germline V gene has CDR1 GTSNPN and CDR2 SVGIG (reference sequence). Deletions cut 6 bases from V and 3 bases from J, with 11 bases between. The CDR3 runs to 12 residues. The CDR3 sequence is CACNQRYTEAFF. The DNA of the CDR3 is TGTGCCTGTAACCAGAGGTACACTGAAGCTTTCTTT.

The sample holds many counts of this clone. A much bigger clone sits one base away, suggesting this may be a read error. This sequence joins TRBV2 and TRBJ2-7; D is unresolved. The ends were cut back, 4 bases at V and 3 bases at J, with 7 bases in the middle. The CDR3 contains 12 residues. Germline-derived CDR1 and CDR2 are SNHLY and FYNNEI. The CDR3: CASSAQSYEQYF. Here the CDR3 DNA reads TGTGCCAGCAGTGCCCAGAGCTACGAGCAGTACTTC.